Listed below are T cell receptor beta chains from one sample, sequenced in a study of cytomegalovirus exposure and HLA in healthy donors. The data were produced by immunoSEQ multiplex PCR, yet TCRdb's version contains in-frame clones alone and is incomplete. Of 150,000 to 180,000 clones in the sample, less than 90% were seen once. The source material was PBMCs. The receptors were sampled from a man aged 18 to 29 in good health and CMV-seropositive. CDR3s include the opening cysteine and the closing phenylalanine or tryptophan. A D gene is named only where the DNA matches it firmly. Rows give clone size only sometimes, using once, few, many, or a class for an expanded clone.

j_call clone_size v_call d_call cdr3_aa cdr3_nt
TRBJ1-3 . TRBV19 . CASGTVGNTIYF TGTGCCAGTGGTACGGTGGGAAACACCATATATTTT
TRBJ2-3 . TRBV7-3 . CASSSQGISTDTQYF TGTGCCAGCAGCTCCCAGGGGATTAGCACAGATACGCAGTATTTT
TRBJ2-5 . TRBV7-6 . CASSLVLGRETQYF TGTGCCAGCAGCTTAGTTCTAGGGAGAGAGACCCAGTACTTC
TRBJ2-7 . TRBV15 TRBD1 CATSRAGGTGAYEQYF TGTGCCACCAGCAGAGCGGGAGGGACAGGGGCCTACGAGCAGTACTTC
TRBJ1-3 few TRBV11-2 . CASSSPRQSGNTIYF TGTGCCAGCAGCTCGCCCCGACAGTCTGGAAACACCATATATTTT
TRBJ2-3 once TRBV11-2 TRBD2 CASSPGGPASTDTQYF TGTGCCAGCAGCCCGGGGGGGCCAGCTAGCACAGATACGCAGTATTTT
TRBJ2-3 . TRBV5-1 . CASSLLDTQYF TGCGCCAGCAGCTTGCTAGATACGCAGTATTTT
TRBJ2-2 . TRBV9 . CASSVAGSDTGELFF TGTGCCAGCAGCGTAGCCGGGAGTGACACCGGGGAGCTGTTTTTT
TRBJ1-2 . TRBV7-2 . CASSPLSGGYTF TGTGCCAGCAGCCCCCTGTCCGGGGGCTACACCTTC
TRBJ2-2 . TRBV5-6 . CASPPGVDFGELFF TGTGCCAGCCCTCCGGGAGTCGATTTCGGGGAGCTGTTTTTT
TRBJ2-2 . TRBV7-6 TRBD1 CASRPTGGRTGELFF TGTGCCAGCAGGCCGACAGGGGGGAGGACCGGGGAGCTGTTTTTT
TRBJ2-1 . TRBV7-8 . CASSAAGNEQFF TGTGCCAGCAGCGCCGCGGGGAATGAGCAGTTCTTC
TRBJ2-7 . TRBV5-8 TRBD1 CASSLRQGWYEQYF TGTGCCAGCAGCCTACGACAGGGTTGGTACGAGCAGTACTTC
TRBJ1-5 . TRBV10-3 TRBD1 CAIRDATGGHQPQHF TGTGCCATCAGAGACGCGACAGGGGGGCATCAGCCCCAGCATTTT
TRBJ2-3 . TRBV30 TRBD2 CAWREPGLAGADTQYF TGTGCCTGGAGAGAACCTGGACTAGCGGGTGCAGATACGCAGTATTTT
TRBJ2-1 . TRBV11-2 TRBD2 CASSGTSGYNEQFF TGTGCCAGCTCCGGGACTAGCGGTTACAATGAGCAGTTCTTC
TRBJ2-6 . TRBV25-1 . CASTGAHSGANVLTF TGTGCCAGCACGGGTGCTCACTCTGGGGCCAACGTCCTGACTTTC
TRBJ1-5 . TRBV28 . CASSLEAGNQPQHF TGTGCCAGCAGTTTAGAGGCAGGCAATCAGCCCCAGCATTTT
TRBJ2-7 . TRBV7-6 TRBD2 CASSLGTSGGAGYEQYF TGTGCCAGCAGCTTAGGGACTAGCGGGGGGGCAGGCTACGAGCAGTACTTC
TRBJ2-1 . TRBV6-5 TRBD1 CASSPDRGGNEQFF TGTGCCAGCAGTCCCGACAGGGGAGGCAATGAGCAGTTCTTC